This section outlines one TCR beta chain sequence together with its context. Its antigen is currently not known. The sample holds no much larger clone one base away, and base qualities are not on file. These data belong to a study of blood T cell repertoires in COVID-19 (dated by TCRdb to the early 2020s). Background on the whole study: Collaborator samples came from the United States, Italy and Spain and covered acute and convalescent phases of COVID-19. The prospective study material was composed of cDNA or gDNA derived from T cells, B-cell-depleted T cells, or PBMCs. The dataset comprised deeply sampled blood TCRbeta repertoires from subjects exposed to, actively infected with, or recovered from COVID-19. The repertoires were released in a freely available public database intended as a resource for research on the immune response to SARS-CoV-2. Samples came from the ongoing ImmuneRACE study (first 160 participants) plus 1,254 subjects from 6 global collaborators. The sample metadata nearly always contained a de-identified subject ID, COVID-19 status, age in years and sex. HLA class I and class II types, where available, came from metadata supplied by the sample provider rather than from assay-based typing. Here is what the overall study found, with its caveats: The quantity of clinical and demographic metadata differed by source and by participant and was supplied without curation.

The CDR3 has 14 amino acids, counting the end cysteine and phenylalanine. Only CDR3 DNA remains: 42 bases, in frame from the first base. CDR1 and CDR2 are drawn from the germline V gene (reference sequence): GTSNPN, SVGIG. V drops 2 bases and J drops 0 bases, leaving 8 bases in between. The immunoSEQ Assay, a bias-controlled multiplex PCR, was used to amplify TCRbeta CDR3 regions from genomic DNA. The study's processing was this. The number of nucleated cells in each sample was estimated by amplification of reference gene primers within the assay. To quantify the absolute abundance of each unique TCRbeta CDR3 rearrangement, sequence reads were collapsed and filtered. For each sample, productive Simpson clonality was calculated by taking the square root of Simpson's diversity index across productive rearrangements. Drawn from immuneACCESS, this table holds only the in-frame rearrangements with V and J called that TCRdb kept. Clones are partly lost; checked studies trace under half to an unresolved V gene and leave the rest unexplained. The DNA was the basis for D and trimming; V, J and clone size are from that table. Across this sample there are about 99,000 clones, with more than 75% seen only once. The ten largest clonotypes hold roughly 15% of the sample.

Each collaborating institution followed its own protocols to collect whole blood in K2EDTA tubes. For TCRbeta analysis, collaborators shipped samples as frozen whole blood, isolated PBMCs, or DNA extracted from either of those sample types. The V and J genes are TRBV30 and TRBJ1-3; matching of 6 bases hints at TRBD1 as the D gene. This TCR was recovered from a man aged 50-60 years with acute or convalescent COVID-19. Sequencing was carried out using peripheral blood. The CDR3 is CAWSTGFSGNTIYF. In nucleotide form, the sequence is TGTGCCTGGAGTACAGGGTTCTCTGGAAACACCATATATTTT. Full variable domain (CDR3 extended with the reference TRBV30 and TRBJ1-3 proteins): SQTIHQWPATLVQPVGSPLSLECTVEGTSNPNLYWYRQAAGRGLQLLFYSVGIGQISSEVPQNLSASRPQDRQFILSSKKLLLSDSGFYLCAWSTGFSGNTIYFGEGSWLTVV.